This T cell receptor beta chain was recovered during a study of blood T cells in healthy people across ages (dated by TCRdb to the mid-2010s). Regarding the research as a whole: Template switching captured roughly one uniquely barcoded TCR beta cDNA molecule per two T cells in model experiments. To track age-related changes in TCR beta repertoire diversity, the study relied on deep sequencing normalized with unique cDNA molecular identifiers. For two donors (one aged 18 to 30 and one aged 80 or older), the study analyzed two additional independent replicas of 1 million unique cDNA reads from the same blood draw. To avoid experimental bias, donors of different ages were spread randomly across the sequencing lanes. Four age groups were formed from the donors: young (average around 15 years), middle-aged (approximately 42), aged (62) and long-lived (82). Results and caveats for the whole study, not just this receptor: Since profiling was done on bulk unsorted PBMCs, naive and antigen-experienced compartments could not be conclusively compared. Total diversity estimates from one million sequenced T cells were considered lower bounds and underestimates. Observed TCR beta diversity correlated strongly with the percentage of naive T cells measured by flow cytometry. As age increased, observed TCR beta diversity per million T cells dropped in a roughly linear way, and a significant reduction was already evident by age 40. Because donor CMV infection status was unknown, age-related changes in expanded clonotypes were potentially confounded. The long-lived group showed more naive CD4+ T cells, fewer expanded clones and increased TCR diversity than the aged group, suggesting age selection.

In this sample, this clonotype turned up many times. This receptor's antigen is unknown. It has no much larger one-base neighbor in the sample; base qualities were not kept. Libraries were prepared through 5' RACE. Sequencing used an Illumina HiSeq 2500. A second PCR of about 6 to 12 cycles was run with a J-beta primer mix and a sample-barcoded 5' primer. A unique molecular identifier was introduced onto each TCR beta cDNA molecule by a template-switch 5' adaptor carrying 12 random nucleotides. At least 2.5 million CDR3-containing paired-end reads were obtained from each sample. The Mint cDNA synthesis kit, primed by a TRBC-specific oligonucleotide, was used to synthesize first-strand cDNA from all RNA. Following uracil-DNA glycosylase treatment, a first 18-cycle PCR with universal primers M1SS and BC2_uni_R was performed on all cDNA. As for the authors' bioinformatics: For normalization, 1 million high-quality reads, each with a distinct molecular identifier, were randomly selected from each sample. Reads with shared molecular identifiers were discarded instead of being binned into consensus sequences. CDR3 identification, clonotype clustering and error correction used MiTCR with a Q25 quality threshold and the strictest error-elimination algorithm. A nonparametric unseen species model with Euler transformation was used to estimate a lower bound on total TCR beta diversity. The public reads were reprocessed in TCRdb via fastp at Q25 and MiXCR, keeping in-frame beta chains. Each record represents a unique CDR3 protein, reported with the most common genes and DNA among its rows. For this entry, the V and J calls and clone size follow TCRdb and not the study's own pipeline. This sample holds 1.6 million or so distinct CDR3 sequences; 30% to 35% were observed only once. The leading ten clones occupy 10% to 12% of the sample.

The germline V gene (reference sequence) supplies CDR1 PRHDT and CDR2 FYEKMQ. V lost 1 base and J lost 6 bases, and the count of bases not matched to a germline gene is 8. There are 15 amino acids in the CDR3, from cysteine to phenylalanine inclusive. The retained sequence is limited to the CDR3, 45 bases, with the frame set at the first base. Systemically healthy Caucasian individuals from Russia, 35 to 50 in total and aged about 6 to 95 years, were included as donors. Each donor gave ten milliliters of peripheral blood, drawn into EDTA-treated Vacutainer tubes. PBMCs were isolated by Ficoll-Paque density-gradient centrifugation, with at least 6 million obtained per sample. Total RNA, at least 6 micrograms per sample, was extracted from PBMCs with Trizol reagent. Naive CD45RAhigh/CD27high T cell percentages were measured by flow cytometry on a PBMC aliquot from every donor.

The sequenced material came from blood. The receptor comes from a woman aged 25 to 39 in good health. Recombination linked TRBV13 to TRBJ2-7; 8 middle bases align to TRBD1. The DNA reads as follows: TGTGCCAGCAGCTTAGCCCCGGGACAGGCGCGCGAGCAGTACTTC. It codes for CASSLAPGQAREQYF. Reference TRBV13 and TRBJ2-7 genes cover what lies past the CDR3, so the full variable domain is AAGVIQSPRHLIKEKRETATLKCYPIPRHDTVYWYQQGPGQDPQFLISFYEKMQSDKGSIPDRFSAQQFSDYHSELNMSSLELGDSALYFCASSLAPGQAREQYFGPGTRLTVT.